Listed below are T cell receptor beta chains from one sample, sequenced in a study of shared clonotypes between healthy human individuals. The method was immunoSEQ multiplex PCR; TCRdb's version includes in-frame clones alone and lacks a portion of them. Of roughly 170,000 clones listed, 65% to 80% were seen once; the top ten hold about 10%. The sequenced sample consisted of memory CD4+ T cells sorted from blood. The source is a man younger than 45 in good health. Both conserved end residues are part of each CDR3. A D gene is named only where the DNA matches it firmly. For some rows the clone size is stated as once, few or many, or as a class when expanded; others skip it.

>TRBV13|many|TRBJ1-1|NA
CASTLVLGNTEAFF
TGTGCCAGCACCTTAGTCTTGGGGAACACTGAAGCTTTCTTT
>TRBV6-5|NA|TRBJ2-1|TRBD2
CASSYGTSGRYEQFF
TGTGCCAGCAGTTACGGGACTAGCGGGAGGTATGAGCAGTTCTTC
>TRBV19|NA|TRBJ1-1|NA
CASSFGTSNTEAFF
TGTGCCAGTAGTTTCGGGACCTCGAACACTGAAGCTTTCTTT
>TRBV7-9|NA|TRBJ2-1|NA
CASSLDLTGIYNEQFF
TGTGCCAGCAGCTTAGATCTTACAGGGATATACAATGAGCAGTTCTTC
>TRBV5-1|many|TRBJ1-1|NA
CASSLIQARGTEAFF
TGCGCCAGCAGCTTGATACAGGCTCGGGGGACTGAAGCTTTCTTT
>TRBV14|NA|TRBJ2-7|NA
CASSETVSSSYEQYF
TGTGCCAGCAGCGAGACAGTGTCGAGCTCCTACGAGCAGTACTTC
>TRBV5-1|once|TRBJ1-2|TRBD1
CASSLRDSLSNYGYTF
TGCGCCAGCAGCCTCCGGGACAGTTTGAGTAACTATGGCTACACCTTC
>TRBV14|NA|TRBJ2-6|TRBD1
CASSTQGVGANVLTF
TGTGCCAGCAGCACGCAGGGGGTAGGAGCCAACGTCCTGACTTTC
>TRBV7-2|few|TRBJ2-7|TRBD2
CASSPLTSGKYEQYF
TGTGCCAGCAGCCCATTGACTAGCGGAAAATACGAGCAGTACTTC
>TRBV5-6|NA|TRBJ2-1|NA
CASSLRVGLYNEQFF
TGTGCCAGCAGCTTGCGGGTAGGGCTGTACAATGAGCAGTTCTTC
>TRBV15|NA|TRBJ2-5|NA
CATSRGQEQETQYF
TGTGCCACCAGCAGAGGGCAGGAACAAGAGACCCAGTACTTC
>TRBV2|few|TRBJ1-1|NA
CASSQDGAGTEAFF
TGTGCCAGCAGTCAAGACGGGGCGGGCACTGAAGCTTTCTTT
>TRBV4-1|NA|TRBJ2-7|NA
CASSQVQGPYEQYF
TGCGCCAGCAGCCAAGTCCAGGGCCCCTACGAGCAGTACTTC
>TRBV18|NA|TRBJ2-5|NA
CASSPFVSQETQYF
TGTGCCAGCTCACCCTTCGTCAGTCAAGAGACCCAGTACTTC
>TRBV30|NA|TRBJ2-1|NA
CAWSVLAYNEQFF
TGTGCCTGGAGTGTACTAGCTTACAATGAGCAGTTCTTC
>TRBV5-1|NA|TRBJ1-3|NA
CASSLSQVSGNTIYF
TGCGCCAGCAGCTTGAGTCAGGTCTCTGGAAACACCATATATTTT
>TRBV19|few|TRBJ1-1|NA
CASSRGLNTEAFF
TGTGCCAGTAGTCGGGGACTGAACACTGAAGCTTTCTTT
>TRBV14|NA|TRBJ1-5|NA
CASSQGIDQPQHF
TGTGCCAGCAGCCAAGGCATCGATCAGCCCCAGCATTTT
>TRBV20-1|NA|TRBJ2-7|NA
CSANVGYEQYF
TGCAGTGCTAACGTGGGCTACGAGCAGTACTTC
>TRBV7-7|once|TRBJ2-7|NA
CASSDRDSATNHYEQYF
TGTGCCAGCAGCGACCGGGACTCCGCGACTAATCATTACGAGCAGTACTTC
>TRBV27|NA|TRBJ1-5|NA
CASSFQGISNQPQHF
TGTGCCAGCAGTTTCCAGGGTATAAGCAATCAGCCCCAGCATTTT
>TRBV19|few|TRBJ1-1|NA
CASSLSRVAEAFF
TGTGCCAGTAGTCTGAGCAGGGTAGCTGAAGCTTTCTTT
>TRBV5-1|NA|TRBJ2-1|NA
CASSLNYNEQFF
TGCGCCAGCAGCTTAAACTACAATGAGCAGTTCTTC
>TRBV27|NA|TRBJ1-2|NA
CASSSPGLEAFGYTF
TGTGCCAGCAGTTCACCCGGACTAGAGGCGTTTGGCTACACCTTC
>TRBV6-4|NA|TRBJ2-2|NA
CASSEGDTGELFF
TGTGCCAGCAGTGAGGGAGACACCGGGGAGCTGTTTTTT
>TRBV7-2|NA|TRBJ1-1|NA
CASSLFGGNTEAFF
TGTGCCAGCAGCCTATTTGGGGGGAACACTGAAGCTTTCTTT
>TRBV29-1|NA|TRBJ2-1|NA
CSAHAGGRSSYNEQFF
TGCAGCGCCCACGCTGGCGGCCGGAGCTCCTACAATGAGCAGTTCTTC
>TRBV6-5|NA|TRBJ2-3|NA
CASSPPGTDTQYF
TGTGCCAGCAGTCCCCCGGGCACAGATACGCAGTATTTT
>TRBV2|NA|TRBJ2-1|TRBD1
CASRDRGRGGNEQFF
TGTGCCAGCAGGGACAGGGGGCGGGGAGGCAATGAGCAGTTCTTC
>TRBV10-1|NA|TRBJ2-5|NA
CASSESIWETQYF
TGCGCCAGCAGTGAGTCGATTTGGGAGACCCAGTACTTC
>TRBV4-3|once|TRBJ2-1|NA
CASSQHPVANEQFF
TGCGCCAGCAGCCAGCACCCCGTCGCCAATGAGCAGTTCTTC
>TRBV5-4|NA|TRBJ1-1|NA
CASSFEGGTEAFF
TGTGCCAGCAGCTTCGAGGGGGGCACTGAAGCTTTCTTT
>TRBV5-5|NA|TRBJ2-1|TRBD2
CASSLMSGRANEQFF
TGTGCCAGCAGCTTGATGAGCGGGAGGGCCAATGAGCAGTTCTTC
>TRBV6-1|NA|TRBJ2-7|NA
CASRVLGQSYEQYF
TGTGCCAGCAGGGTGCTCGGACAGTCCTACGAGCAGTACTTC
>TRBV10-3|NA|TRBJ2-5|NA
CAISEGAEQETQYF
TGTGCCATCAGTGAAGGTGCGGAACAAGAGACCCAGTACTTC
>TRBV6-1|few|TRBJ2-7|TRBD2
CASSRGSSGSREQYF
TGTGCCAGCAGTCGGGGGTCTAGCGGGAGTCGCGAGCAGTACTTC
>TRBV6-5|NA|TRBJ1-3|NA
CASSYSEGTGNTIYF
TGTGCCAGCAGTTACTCGGAGGGAACTGGAAACACCATATATTTT
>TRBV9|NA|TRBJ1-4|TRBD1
CASSLRDSINEKLFF
TGTGCCAGCAGCCTCCGGGACAGCATTAATGAAAAACTGTTTTTT
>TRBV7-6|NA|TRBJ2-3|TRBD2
CASSLPTSGRTLGDTQYF
TGTGCCAGCAGCTTACCGACTAGCGGGAGGACCTTGGGGGATACGCAGTATTTT
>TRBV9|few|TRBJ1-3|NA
CASSVGPESSGNTIYF
TGTGCCAGCAGCGTAGGTCCTGAGAGCTCTGGAAACACCATATATTTT
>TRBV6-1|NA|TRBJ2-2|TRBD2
CASSGSLAGLSTGELFF
TGTGCCAGCAGTGGTTCCTTAGCGGGCCTTTCCACCGGGGAGCTGTTTTTT
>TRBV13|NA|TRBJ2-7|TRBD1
CASSGQALPYEQYF
TGTGCCAGCAGCGGACAGGCCCTCCCCTACGAGCAGTACTTC
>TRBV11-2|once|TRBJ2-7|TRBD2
CASSLTSGSSYEQYF
TGTGCCAGCAGCTTAACTAGCGGGAGCTCCTACGAGCAGTACTTC
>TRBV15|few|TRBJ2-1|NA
CATSWPGNEQFF
TGTGCCACCAGCTGGCCCGGGAATGAGCAGTTCTTC
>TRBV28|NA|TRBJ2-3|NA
CASKLGGTGRSRTDTQYF
TGTGCCAGCAAGCTGGGCGGGACTGGTAGGAGCCGGACAGATACGCAGTATTTT
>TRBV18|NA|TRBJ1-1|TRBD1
CASSPSQGQGPEAFF
TGTGCCAGTTCACCATCACAGGGACAGGGTCCTGAAGCTTTCTTT
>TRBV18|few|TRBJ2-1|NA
CASSPRAGNEQFF
TGTGCCAGCTCACCGCGCGCTGGCAATGAGCAGTTCTTC
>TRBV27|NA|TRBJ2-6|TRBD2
CASSSWTSGSWANVLTF
TGTGCCAGCAGTTCCTGGACTAGCGGGAGTTGGGCCAACGTCCTGACTTTC
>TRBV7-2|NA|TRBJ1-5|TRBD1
CASSFRGDRVGHQPQHF
TGTGCCAGCAGCTTTAGGGGGGACAGGGTGGGTCATCAGCCCCAGCATTTT